The 18 T cell receptor beta chains listed next were all sequenced from one sample in a study of blood T cell repertoires in COVID-19. The method was immunoSEQ multiplex PCR; TCRdb's version includes in-frame clones alone and lacks a portion of them. The top ten clones hold less than 2.5% of a sample with some 150,000 clones, approximately 80% of them seen once. Source material: peripheral blood. These receptors were obtained from a man aged 70 or older with acute or convalescent COVID-19.

The J gene is TRBJ1-5, the V gene TRBV7-2, with 7 bases lining up with TRBD1. V gave up 1 base and J gave up 3 bases; unmatched junction bases: 3. CDR1 SGHTA and CDR2 FQGNSA come from the germline V gene. The CDR3 length is 15 residues. CDR3 in amino acids: CASSLGDSYNQPQHF. The CDR3 DNA reads TGTGCCAGCAGCTTAGGGGACAGCTACAATCAGCCCCAGCATTTT.

The V call is TRBV19, the J call TRBJ1-1, with D unclear. The CDR3 consists of 13 residues. Trimming removed 3 bases from V and 1 base from J, with 6 bases in between. In germline, CDR1 is LNHDA, CDR2 SQIVND (reference sequence). CDR3 residues: CASSISGNTEAFF. The CDR3 DNA reads TGTGCCAGTAGTATCTCCGGGAACACTGAAGCTTTCTTT.

This chain joins TRBV18 and TRBJ2-2; D remains ambiguous. CDR1 is KGHSH, CDR2 LQKENI, per germline. Deletions cut 0 bases from V and 9 bases from J, with 5 bases between. CDR3 size: 12 residues. The CDR3 region has the DNA TGTGCCAGCTCACCACCCAACTGGGAGCTGTTTTTT. Its protein product is CASSPPNWELFF.

The V gene is TRBV18, the J gene TRBJ1-5, with D tentatively TRBD1 (5 bases). Germline V gene data show CDR1 as KGHSH and CDR2 as LQKENI. The CDR3 has 15 residues. The germline V and J ends were trimmed by 4 bases and 3 bases, with 13 bases remaining between them. CDR3 in amino acids: CASSQGRQNNQPQHF. The CDR3 DNA reads as TGTGCCAGCTCACAAGGACGACAGAACAATCAGCCCCAGCATTTT.

This chain links TRBV27 with TRBJ2-2; no clear D gene. Trimming removed 3 bases from V and 0 bases from J, with 8 bases in between. The CDR3 is 15 amino acids. Germline V gene lookup returns CDR1 MNHEY and CDR2 SMNVEV (reference sequence). The CDR3 DNA reads as TGTGCCAGCAGTTTTGTAACAGCGAACACCGGGGAGCTGTTTTTT. It is translated as CASSFVTANTGELFF.

The genes are TRBV3-1 (or the pseudogene TRBV3-2) and TRBJ2-3; 13 bases are a match to TRBD2. Germline values: CDR1 LGHDT, CDR2 YNNKEL (reference sequence). The CDR3 is 17 residues long. V dropped 0 bases and J dropped 4; count of bases not matched to a gene: 4. Here the CDR3 reads CASSQEFGTSGADTQYF. In nucleotides, the CDR3 is TGTGCCAGCAGCCAAGAATTCGGGACTAGCGGGGCAGATACGCAGTATTTT.

This CDR3 reads CASSIGETGGTDTQYF. The CDR3 nucleotides are TGTGCCAGTAGTATAGGGGAGACCGGGGGCACAGATACGCAGTATTTT. The chain has TRBV19 and TRBJ2-3, with D possibly matching TRBD2 (5 bases). CDR3 size: 16 residues. V shed 1 base and J shed 1 base, with 12 bases lying between them. From germline, CDR1 is LNHDA and CDR2 SQIVND (reference sequence).

Remarks on this clone: Distinct nucleotide sequences in the sample also encode this CDR3. The chain carries TRBV11-3 and TRBJ2-3; TRBD2 matches 14 bases. The CDR3 runs 16 residues. The V gene's germline CDR1 is SGHNT and CDR2 YENEEA. V gave up 1 base and J gave up 3 bases; unmatched junction bases: 0. The CDR3 is CASSLGTSGRTDTQYF. As DNA, the CDR3 is TGTGCCAGCAGCTTAGGGACTAGCGGGAGGACAGATACGCAGTATTTT.

V is TRBV11-3 and J is TRBJ2-3; perhaps TRBD1 as D (5 bases). The CDR3 loop spans 13 amino acids. In germline, CDR1 is SGHNT, CDR2 YENEEA. The V end was cut by 3 bases, the J end by 4 bases, with 8 bases between. The chain's CDR3 is CASSLGLADTQYF. The CDR3 nucleotides are TGTGCCAGCAGCTTGGGGCTCGCAGATACGCAGTATTTT. Full variable domain (missing parts from reference TRBV11-3 and TRBJ2-3): EAGVVQSPRYKIIEKKQPVAFWCNPISGHNTLYWYLQNLGQGPELLIRYENEEAVDDSQLPKDRFSAERLKGVDSTLKIQPAELGDSAVYLCASSLGLADTQYFGPGTRLTVL.

This clone was found once. The chain combines TRBV7-2 with TRBJ2-3, with 10 bases identical to TRBD2. V gave up 4 bases and J gave up 3 bases; unmatched junction bases: 13. The CDR3 consists of 18 residues. CDR1 SGHTA and CDR2 FQGNSA come from the germline V gene. Here the CDR3 reads CASSSGGASGSGTDTQYF. CDR3 sequence (DNA): TGTGCCAGCAGCTCCGGTGGAGCTAGCGGGAGTGGTACAGATACGCAGTATTTT.

This CDR3 reads CASSLFSGRGEQFF. The CDR3 DNA follows: TGTGCCAGCAGTCTTTTTAGCGGGAGGGGTGAGCAGTTCTTC. This chain joins TRBV6-5 and TRBJ2-1, with 11 bases that match TRBD2. In germline, CDR1 is MNHEY, CDR2 SVGAGI. The ends lost 5 bases at V and 9 bases at J; junction bases unmatched: 6. The CDR3 length is 14 residues.

V and J are TRBV6-2 or TRBV6-3 and TRBJ2-7, with D possibly being TRBD1 (5 bases). The CDR3 extends over 14 amino acids. V gave up 2 bases and J gave up 6 bases, with 14 bases separating them. Looked up from germline, CDR1 is MNHEY and CDR2 is SVGEGT. CDR3 nucleotide sequence: TGTGCCAGCAGTTACGGGTCCCGTGGGGCCGAGCAGTACTTC. Translated: CASSYGSRGAEQYF.

The V gene is TRBV4-1, the J gene TRBJ2-7; possible D gene TRBD1, 5 bases. Germline CDR1 MGHRA, CDR2 YSYEKL. V lost 2 bases to trimming and J lost 5 bases, with 13 bases between them. This CDR3 spans 14 amino acids. The CDR3 DNA sequence: TGCGCCAGCAGCCAACGGGTAGGGGTCGACGAGCAGTACTTC. This translates into CASSQRVGVDEQYF.

This chain uses TRBV3-1 (or the pseudogene TRBV3-2) with TRBJ1-6; D is perhaps TRBD1 (6 bases). Germline-derived CDR1 and CDR2 are LGHDT and YNNKEL (reference sequence). V was shortened by 3 bases and J by 5 bases, with 8 bases between the two germline ends. The CDR3 is 14 residues long. CDR3 coding DNA: TGTGCCAGCAGCCACGGACAGCATAATTCACCCCTCCACTTT. Encoded protein: CASSHGQHNSPLHF.

V is TRBV24-1 and J is TRBJ2-7; D may be TRBD1 (6 bases). The germline V and J ends were trimmed by 7 bases and 6 bases, with 9 bases remaining between them. The CDR3 spans 11 residues. CDR1 is KGHDR, CDR2 SFDVKD, per germline. In DNA, the CDR3 is TGTGCCACCAGAAGGGGGTCCGAGCAGTACTTC. Translation: CATRRGSEQYF.

The rearrangement joins TRBV7-2 to TRBJ1-3; D gene uncertain. Trimming cost V 5 bases and J 0 bases, with 11 bases left between them. The CDR3 has 15 residues. From germline, CDR1 is SGHTA and CDR2 FQGNSA. CDR3 DNA sequence: TGTGCCAGCAGCACGGACGGGAGCTCTGGAAACACCATATATTTT. This gives the protein CASSTDGSSGNTIYF.

This rearrangement joins TRBV4-1 to TRBJ2-5, with D perhaps matching TRBD2 (5 bases). This CDR3 spans 15 amino acids. CDR1 MGHRA and CDR2 YSYEKL come from the germline V gene. Trimming took 2 bases from V and 4 from J, leaving 14 bases between them. DNA of the CDR3: TGCGCCAGCAGCCAATCCGGGGTGTTGGGAGAGACCCAGTACTTC. The encoded protein is CASSQSGVLGETQYF.

The chain joins TRBV30 to TRBJ1-1, with no clear D. CDR1 and CDR2 (germline): GTSNPN, SVGIG (reference sequence). V gave up 4 bases and J gave up 5 bases, with 8 bases separating them. This CDR3 has 11 amino acids. The CDR3 bases are TGTGCCTGGACCCGGGGAACTGAAGCTTTCTTT. This encodes CAWTRGTEAFF.